This T cell receptor (beta chain) comes out of a study of regulatory T cells in long-lasting Graves disease. HTBI primers from iRepertoire and Arm-PCR of CDR3 regions yielded the TCR beta libraries. TCRdb redid the calling of the multiplex PCR reads with MiXCR, one entry per CDR3 protein. The data contain approximately 470,000 distinct CDR3 sequences, about a sixth of them singletons. Germline CDR1 and CDR2: DFQATT and SNEGSKA (reference sequence). There are 15 residues in the CDR3. Trimming removed 5 bases from V and 4 bases from J; junction bases left unmatched: 6. Indicated time point: newly diagnosed GD, antithyroid drugs for less than 3 months. The authors made the TCR library using RNA they extracted from PBMCs. Separately, the same data were catalogued under a study of T cells in Graves' hyperthyroidism and ophthalmopathy. From that paper: During a first-round RT-PCR of the TCR CDR3, the HTBI primer set was used.

The source is a man between 40 and 49 years old with Graves disease. The V call is TRBV20-1, the J call TRBJ2-1; 12 bases match TRBD2. The sequences come from peripheral blood mononuclear cells (PBMCs), collected at new diagnosis, from a patient treated with antithyroid drugs. The CDR3 region is CSAYTSGRRYNEQFF. The CDR3, as DNA: TGCAGTGCTTATACTAGCGGGAGGAGATACAATGAGCAGTTCTTC.